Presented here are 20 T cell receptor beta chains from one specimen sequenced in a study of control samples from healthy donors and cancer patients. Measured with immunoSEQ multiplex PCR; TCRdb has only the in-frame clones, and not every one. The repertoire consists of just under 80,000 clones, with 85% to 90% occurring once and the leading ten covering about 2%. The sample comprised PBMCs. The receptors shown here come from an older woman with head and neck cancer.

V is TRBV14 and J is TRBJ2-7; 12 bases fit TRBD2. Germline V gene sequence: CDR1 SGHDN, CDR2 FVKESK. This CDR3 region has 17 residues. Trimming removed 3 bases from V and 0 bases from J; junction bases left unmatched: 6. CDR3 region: CASSHGTSGPSSYEQYF. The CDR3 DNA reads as TGTGCCAGCAGCCACGGGACTAGCGGGCCAAGCTCCTACGAGCAGTACTTC.

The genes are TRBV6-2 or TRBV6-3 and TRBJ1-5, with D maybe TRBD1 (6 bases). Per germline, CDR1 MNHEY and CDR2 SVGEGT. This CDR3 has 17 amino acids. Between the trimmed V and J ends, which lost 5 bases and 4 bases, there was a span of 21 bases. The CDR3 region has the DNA TGTGCCAGCAGTCGCCGCGGGGCGGACAGTGGAAATCAGCCCCAGCATTTT. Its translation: CASSRRGADSGNQPQHF.

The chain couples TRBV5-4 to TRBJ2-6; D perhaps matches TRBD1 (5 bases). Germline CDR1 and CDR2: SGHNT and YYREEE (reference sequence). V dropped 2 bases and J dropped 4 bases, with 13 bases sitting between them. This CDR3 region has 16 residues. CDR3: CASSLKLGAGANVLTF. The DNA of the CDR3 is TGTGCCAGCAGCTTAAAACTTGGGGCCGGGGCCAACGTCCTGACTTTC. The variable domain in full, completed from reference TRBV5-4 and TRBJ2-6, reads ETGVTQSPTHLIKTRGQQVTLRCSSQSGHNTVSWYQQALGQGPQFIFQYYREEENGRGNFPPRFSGLQFPNYSSELNVNALELDDSALYLCASSLKLGAGANVLTFGAGSRLTVL.

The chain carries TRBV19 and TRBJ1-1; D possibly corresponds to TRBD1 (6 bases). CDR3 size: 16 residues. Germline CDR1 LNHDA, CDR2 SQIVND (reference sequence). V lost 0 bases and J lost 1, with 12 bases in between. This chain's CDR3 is CASSIDAGVGNTEAFF. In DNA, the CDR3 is TGTGCCAGTAGTATAGATGCAGGGGTTGGGAACACTGAAGCTTTCTTT.

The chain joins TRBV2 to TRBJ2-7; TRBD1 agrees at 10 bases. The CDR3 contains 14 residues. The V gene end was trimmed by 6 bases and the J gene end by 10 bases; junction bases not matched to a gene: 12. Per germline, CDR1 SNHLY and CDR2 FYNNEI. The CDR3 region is CASSPRTGGVAQYF. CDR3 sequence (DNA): TGTGCCAGCAGCCCCAGGACAGGGGGTGTTGCTCAGTACTTC.

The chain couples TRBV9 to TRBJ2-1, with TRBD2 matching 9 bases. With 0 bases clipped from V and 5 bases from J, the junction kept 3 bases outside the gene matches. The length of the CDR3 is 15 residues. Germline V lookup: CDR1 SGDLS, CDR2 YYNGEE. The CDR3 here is CASSVESSGNNEQFF. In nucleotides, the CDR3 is TGTGCCAGCAGCGTAGAGTCTAGCGGGAACAATGAGCAGTTCTTC.

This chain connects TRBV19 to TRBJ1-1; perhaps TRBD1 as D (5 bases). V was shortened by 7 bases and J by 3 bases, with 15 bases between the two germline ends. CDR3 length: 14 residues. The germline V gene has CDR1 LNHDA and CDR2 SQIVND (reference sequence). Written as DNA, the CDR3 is TGTGCCAGTAAATTGGGGGACCGATACACTGAAGCTTTCTTT. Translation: CASKLGDRYTEAFF.

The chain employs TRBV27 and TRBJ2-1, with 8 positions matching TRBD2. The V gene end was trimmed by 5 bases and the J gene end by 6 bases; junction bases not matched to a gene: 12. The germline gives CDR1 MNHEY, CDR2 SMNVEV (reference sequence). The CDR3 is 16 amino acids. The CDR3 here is CASSILPGLGRNEQFF. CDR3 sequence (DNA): TGTGCCAGCAGTATCCTCCCGGGACTAGGTCGCAATGAGCAGTTCTTC.

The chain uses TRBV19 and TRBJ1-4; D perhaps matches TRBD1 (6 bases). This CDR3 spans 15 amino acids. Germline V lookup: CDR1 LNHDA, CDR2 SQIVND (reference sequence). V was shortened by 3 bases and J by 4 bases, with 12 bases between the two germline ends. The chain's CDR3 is CASSIGGSYNEKLFF. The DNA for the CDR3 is TGTGCCAGTAGTATCGGGGGCAGCTATAATGAAAAACTGTTTTTT.

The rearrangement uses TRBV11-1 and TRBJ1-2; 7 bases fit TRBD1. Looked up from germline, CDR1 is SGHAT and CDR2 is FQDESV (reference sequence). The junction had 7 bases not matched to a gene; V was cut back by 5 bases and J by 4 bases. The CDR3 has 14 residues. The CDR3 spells CASSRDSNSYGYTF. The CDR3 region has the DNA TGTGCCAGCAGCCGGGACAGCAACAGCTATGGCTACACCTTC.

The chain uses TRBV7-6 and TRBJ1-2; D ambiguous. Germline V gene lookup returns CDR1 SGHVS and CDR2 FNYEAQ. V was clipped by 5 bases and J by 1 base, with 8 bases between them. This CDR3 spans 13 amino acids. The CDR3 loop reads CASSGRSNYGYTF. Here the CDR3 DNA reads TGTGCCAGCAGCGGCAGGAGTAACTATGGCTACACCTTC.

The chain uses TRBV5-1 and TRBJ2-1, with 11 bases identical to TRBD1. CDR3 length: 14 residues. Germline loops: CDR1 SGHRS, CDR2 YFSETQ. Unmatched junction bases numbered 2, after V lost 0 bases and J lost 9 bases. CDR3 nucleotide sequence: TGCGCCAGCAGCTTGGATGGGACAGGGGGTGAGCAGTTCTTC. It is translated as CASSLDGTGGEQFF.

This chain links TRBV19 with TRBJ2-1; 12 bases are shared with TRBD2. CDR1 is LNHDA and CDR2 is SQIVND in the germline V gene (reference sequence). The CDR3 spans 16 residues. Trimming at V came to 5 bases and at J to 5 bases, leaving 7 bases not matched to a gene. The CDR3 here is CASSVRTSGKNNEQFF. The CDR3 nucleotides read TGTGCCAGTAGTGTAAGGACTAGCGGGAAAAACAATGAGCAGTTCTTC.

The CDR3 is CASSPGVPNYGYTF. The CDR3 nucleotides read TGCGCCAGCAGCCCGGGGGTTCCTAACTATGGCTACACCTTC. The chain uses TRBV5-1 and TRBJ1-2; possible D gene TRBD1, 5 bases. Trimming stripped 4 bases from V and 0 bases from J, with 10 bases between. The CDR3 is 14 residues long. Looked up from germline, CDR1 is SGHRS and CDR2 is YFSETQ.

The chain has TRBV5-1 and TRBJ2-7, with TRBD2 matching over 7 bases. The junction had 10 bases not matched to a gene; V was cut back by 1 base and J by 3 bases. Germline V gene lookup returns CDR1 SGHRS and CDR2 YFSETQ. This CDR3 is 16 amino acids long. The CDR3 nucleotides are TGCGCCAGCAGCTTGTCGGCGGGAGTAGTCGGCTACGAGCAGTACTTC. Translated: CASSLSAGVVGYEQYF.

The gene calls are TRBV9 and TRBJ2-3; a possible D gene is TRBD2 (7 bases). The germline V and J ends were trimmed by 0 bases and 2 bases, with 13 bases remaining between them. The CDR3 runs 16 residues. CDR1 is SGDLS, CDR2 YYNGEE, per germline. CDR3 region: CASSVGGLAATDTQYF. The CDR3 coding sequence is TGTGCCAGCAGCGTAGGGGGGCTAGCGGCCACAGATACGCAGTATTTT.

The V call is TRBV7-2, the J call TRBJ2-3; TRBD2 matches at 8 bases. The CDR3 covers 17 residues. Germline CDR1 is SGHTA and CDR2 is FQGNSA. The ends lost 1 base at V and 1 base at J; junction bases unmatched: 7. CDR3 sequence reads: CASSLDGLAGRTDTQYF. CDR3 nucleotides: TGTGCCAGCAGCTTAGATGGGCTAGCGGGCCGCACAGATACGCAGTATTTT.

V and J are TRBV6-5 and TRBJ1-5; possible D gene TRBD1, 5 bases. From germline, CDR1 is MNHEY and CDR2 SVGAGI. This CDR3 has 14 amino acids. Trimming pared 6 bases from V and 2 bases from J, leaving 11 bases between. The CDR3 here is CASRRGGGNQPQHF. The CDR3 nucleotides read TGTGCCAGCAGAAGGGGAGGGGGCAATCAGCCCCAGCATTTT.

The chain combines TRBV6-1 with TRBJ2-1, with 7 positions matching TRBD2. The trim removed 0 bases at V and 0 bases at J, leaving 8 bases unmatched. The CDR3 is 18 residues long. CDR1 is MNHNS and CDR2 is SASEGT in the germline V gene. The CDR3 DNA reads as TGTGCCAGCAGTGAAGCAGTGGGGGGACTAAGCTCCTACAATGAGCAGTTCTTC. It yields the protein CASSEAVGGLSSYNEQFF.

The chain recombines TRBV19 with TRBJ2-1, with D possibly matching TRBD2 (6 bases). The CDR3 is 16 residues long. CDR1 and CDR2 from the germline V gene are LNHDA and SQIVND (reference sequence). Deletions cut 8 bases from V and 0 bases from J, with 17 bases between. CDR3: CASSLAGPSSYNEQFF. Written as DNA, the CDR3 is TGTGCCAGTTCCCTGGCGGGACCCAGCTCCTACAATGAGCAGTTCTTC.